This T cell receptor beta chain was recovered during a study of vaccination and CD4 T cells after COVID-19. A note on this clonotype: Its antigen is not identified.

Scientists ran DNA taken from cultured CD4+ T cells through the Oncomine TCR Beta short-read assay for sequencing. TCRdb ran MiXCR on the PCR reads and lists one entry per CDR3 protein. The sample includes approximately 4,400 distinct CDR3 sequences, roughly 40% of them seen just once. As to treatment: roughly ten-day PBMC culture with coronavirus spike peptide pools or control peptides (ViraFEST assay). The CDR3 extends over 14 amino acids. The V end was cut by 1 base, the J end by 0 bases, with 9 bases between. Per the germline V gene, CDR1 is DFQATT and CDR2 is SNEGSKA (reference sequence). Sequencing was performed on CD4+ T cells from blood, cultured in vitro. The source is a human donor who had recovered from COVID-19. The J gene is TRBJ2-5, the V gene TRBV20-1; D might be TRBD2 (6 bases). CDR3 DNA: TGCAGTGCTAGAGTCTGGACTAACCAAGAGACCCAGTACTTC. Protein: CSARVWTNQETQYF.